Presented here are 31 T cell receptor beta chains from one specimen sequenced in a study of CD8+ T cells in alopecia areata. cDNA serving as the sequencing template came from extracted, reverse transcribed RNA. Assay used: immunoSEQ multiplex PCR; TCRdb lists only in-frame clones, some missing. The table shows about 70,000 clones, with approximately 43% occurring only once. The sample in question was CD8+ T cells sorted from blood, obtained at week 0. These receptors were collected from a human donor with alopecia areata.

The V call is TRBV29-1, the J call TRBJ2-7, with no clear D. Deletions cut 4 bases from V and 7 bases from J, with 11 bases between. CDR3 size: 11 residues. CDR1 SQVTM and CDR2 ANQGSEA come from the germline V gene. DNA for the CDR3: TGCAGCGTTGCCAGCAGTTATGAGCAGTACTTC. Encoded protein: CSVASSYEQYF.

This chain joins TRBV7-2 and TRBJ2-5, with 9 nucleotides matching TRBD1. The trim removed 2 bases at V and 5 bases at J, leaving 9 bases unmatched. The CDR3 contains 16 residues. Per germline, CDR1 SGHTA and CDR2 FQGNSA. For the CDR3, the DNA is TGTGCCAGCAGCTTACTTAACAGGGGGCGTAGGGAGACCCAGTACTTC. Its translation is CASSLLNRGRRETQYF. Full variable domain (outside the CDR3, taken from reference TRBV7-2 and TRBJ2-5): GAGVSQSPSNKVTEKGKDVELRCDPISGHTALYWYRQSLGQGLEFLIYFQGNSAPDKSGLPSDRFSAERTGGSVSTLTIQRTQQEDSAVYLCASSLLNRGRRETQYFGPGTRLLVL.

This clone was observed a handful of times. The chain is built from TRBV7-3 and TRBJ2-5; no reliable D call. V gave up 10 bases and J gave up 2 bases, with 20 bases separating them. The germline gives CDR1 SGHTA, CDR2 FQGTGA. CDR3 length: 15 residues. The CDR3 nucleotides read TGTGCCAAACAACCGCACGAGGAGAAACAAGAGACCCAGTACTTC. Translated, it gives CAKQPHEEKQETQYF.

The V gene is TRBV28, the J gene TRBJ2-1; D might be TRBD2 (5 bases). Deletions cut 6 bases from V and 2 bases from J, with 14 bases between. The CDR3 is 15 residues long. Germline V lookup: CDR1 MDHEN, CDR2 SYDVKM. The CDR3 bases are TGTGCCAGCAGGACCGGGCCCGGGGCCTACAATGAGCAGTTCTTC. Translated, it gives CASRTGPGAYNEQFF.

The genes are TRBV29-1 and TRBJ2-1; D perhaps matches TRBD2 (6 bases). Per germline, CDR1 SQVTM and CDR2 ANQGSEA. With 1 base removed from V and 2 bases from J, the gap between germline ends came to 9 bases. This CDR3 has 14 amino acids. The CDR3 DNA sequence: TGCAGCGTTGAAGGGACTACGGCCTACAATGAGCAGTTCTTC. Encoded protein: CSVEGTTAYNEQFF.

The V and J genes are TRBV27 and TRBJ2-7; 10 nucleotides agree with TRBD1. CDR1 and CDR2 (germline): MNHEY, SMNVEV (reference sequence). This CDR3 is 15 amino acids long. The J segment lost 1 base and the V segment lost 2 bases, leaving 2 bases of the junction unmatched. For the CDR3, the DNA is TGTGCCAGCAGTTTACTGGGACAGGGGTCCTACGAGCAGTACTTC. Its protein is CASSLLGQGSYEQYF.

The chain carries TRBV6-5 and TRBJ2-7; 7 bases are a match to TRBD1. Germline CDR1 and CDR2: MNHEY and SVGAGI. The CDR3 is 15 amino acids. With 6 bases clipped from V and 3 bases from J, the junction kept 11 bases outside the gene matches. The CDR3 coding sequence is TGTGCCAGCAGACTCTCGACAGGGTCCTTCTACGAGCAGTACTTC. It encodes CASRLSTGSFYEQYF.

This clone appeared a few times. The chain employs TRBV29-1 and TRBJ1-2; tentatively, D is TRBD1 (6 bases). The CDR3 totals 14 residues. Germline V gives CDR1 SQVTM, CDR2 ANQGSEA. Trimming shortened V by 6 bases and J by 2 bases, and 16 bases separated the two germline ends. The CDR3 bases are TGCAGCGTCCGCCCACAGGGAGCCAACTATGGCTACACCTTC. Encoded protein: CSVRPQGANYGYTF.

This clone was counted between two and nine times. V gene TRBV28 combines with J gene TRBJ2-7; 8 nucleotides line up with TRBD1. CDR1 and CDR2 from the germline V gene are MDHEN and SYDVKM. The CDR3 runs 18 residues. V lost 2 bases, J lost 0 bases, and 12 bases stayed unmatched. The CDR3 DNA reads TGTGCCAGCAGTTTAGCGTTGGACGACAGGGGTTCCTCCTACGAGCAGTACTTC. Amino acid sequence: CASSLALDDRGSSYEQYF.

V usage is TRBV7-9 and J usage is TRBJ2-7; D tentatively fits TRBD1 or TRBD2 (7 bases each). The CDR3 contains 15 residues. The germline V gene encodes CDR1 SEHNR and CDR2 FQNEAQ (reference sequence). The ends were cut back, 5 bases at V and 0 bases at J, with 14 bases in the middle. CDR3 nucleotide sequence: TGTGCCAGCAGCGATACAGGGGAGGGCTCCTACGAGCAGTACTTC. Its protein is CASSDTGEGSYEQYF.

The chain recombines TRBV7-9 with TRBJ2-7; D gene ambiguous. The CDR3 consists of 12 residues. V lost 6 bases and J lost 3, with 9 bases in between. Germline CDR1 and CDR2: SEHNR and FQNEAQ (reference sequence). This chain's CDR3 is CASSRAVYEQYF. For the CDR3, the DNA is TGTGCCAGCAGTCGAGCCGTCTACGAGCAGTACTTC. Variable domain in full (rest from reference TRBV7-9 and TRBJ2-7): DTGVSQNPRHKITKRGQNVTFRCDPISEHNRLYWYRQTLGQGPEFLTYFQNEAQLEKSRLLSDRFSAERPKGSFSTLEIQRTEQGDSAMYLCASSRAVYEQYFGPGTRLTVT.

This clone was observed a single time. The genes are TRBV19 and TRBJ2-5, with 10 bases lining up with TRBD1. Unmatched junction bases numbered 11, after V lost 4 bases and J lost 6 bases. In germline, CDR1 is LNHDA, CDR2 SQIVND (reference sequence). The CDR3 has 16 amino acids. CDR3 in amino acids: CASSKDRGALRKTQYF. The DNA of the CDR3 is TGTGCCAGTAGTAAGGACAGGGGGGCGCTCCGGAAGACCCAGTACTTC.

DNA of the CDR3: TGTGCCAGCAGCTACATCAATGAGCAGTTCTTC. This codes for CASSYINEQFF. The chain combines TRBV2 with TRBJ2-1, with D hard to call. This CDR3 comprises 11 residues. With 6 bases removed from V and 6 bases from J, the gap between germline ends came to 6 bases. Germline values: CDR1 SNHLY, CDR2 FYNNEI.

As concerns this clone: This sample also contains other DNA sequences that code for the same CDR3. The genes are TRBV13 and TRBJ2-2; no firm D call. V was clipped by 5 bases and J by 3 bases, with 7 bases between them. CDR1 is PRHDT and CDR2 is FYEKMQ in the germline V gene (reference sequence). This CDR3 comprises 13 residues. In DNA form, the CDR3 reads TGTGCCAGCAGCCCCGGTGACACCGGGGAGCTGTTTTTT. Translating it yields CASSPGDTGELFF.

The rearrangement joins TRBV6-5 to TRBJ2-1; D assignment may be TRBD1 or TRBD2 (5 bases each). Germline values: CDR1 MNHEY, CDR2 SVGAGI. This CDR3 has 13 amino acids. The CDR3 DNA reads as TGTGCTTCAGCCCGGGGCCCGTTAAATGAGCAGTTCTTC. This translates into CASARGPLNEQFF.

This chain joins TRBV6-5 and TRBJ2-5, with D uncertain. Germline V gives CDR1 MNHEY, CDR2 SVGAGI. The CDR3 extends over 14 amino acids. Trimming removed 2 bases from V and 2 bases from J, with 9 bases in between. CDR3 DNA: TGTGCCAGCAGTTACAACTCTAGACAAGAGACCCAGTACTTC. It codes for CASSYNSRQETQYF.

The rearrangement uses TRBV18 and TRBJ1-6, with D unclear. CDR1 KGHSH and CDR2 LQKENI come from the germline V gene. Trimming cost V 0 bases and J 9 bases, with 6 bases left between them. CDR3 length: 13 residues. CDR3 loop: CASSPPGASPLHF. The CDR3, as DNA: TGTGCCAGCTCACCACCGGGAGCTTCACCCCTCCACTTT.

This clone was detected once. The chain couples TRBV2 to TRBJ2-3; perhaps TRBD2 as D (5 bases). Looked up from germline, CDR1 is SNHLY and CDR2 is FYNNEI. The CDR3 contains 14 residues. Trimming stripped 10 bases from V and 1 base from J, with 15 bases between. The CDR3 protein is CATLRTDRTDTQYF. As DNA, the CDR3 is TGTGCCACCCTCAGGACTGACCGCACAGATACGCAGTATTTT.

This chain connects TRBV27 to TRBJ2-1, with D perhaps matching TRBD1 (5 bases). Germline values: CDR1 MNHEY, CDR2 SMNVEV (reference sequence). This CDR3 is built from 16 residues. Trimming took off 6 bases at V and 8 bases at J, with 23 bases between the two ends. DNA for the CDR3: TGTGCCAGCAGCCCGTTTAACGACTGGGGCTGGGATGAGCAGTTCTTC. It codes for CASSPFNDWGWDEQFF.

This chain connects TRBV29-1 to TRBJ2-7, with D possibly matching TRBD2 (5 bases). V lost 1 base, J lost 2 bases, and 9 bases lay in between. CDR3 size: 13 residues. Germline-derived CDR1 and CDR2 are SQVTM and ANQGSEA. CDR3 residues: CSVEGGSPYEQYF. CDR3 DNA sequence: TGCAGCGTTGAAGGTGGGAGCCCCTACGAGCAGTACTTC.

The V and J genes are TRBV29-1 and TRBJ2-2; 11 positions match TRBD2. Germline lookup yields CDR1 SQVTM and CDR2 ANQGSEA. Trimming took 7 bases from V and 3 from J; bases not matched to a gene: 4. The length of the CDR3 is 14 residues. CDR3 DNA sequence: TGCAGCGCCGGGACTAGCGGAGACACCGGGGAGCTGTTTTTT. Protein sequence: CSAGTSGDTGELFF.

This clone was observed a single time. Additional DNA sequences in this sample encode the identical CDR3. The chain recombines TRBV29-1 with TRBJ1-1; D may be TRBD1 (5 bases). The CDR3 spans 10 residues. Trimming took 4 bases from V and 5 from J, leaving 5 bases between them. Per germline, CDR1 SQVTM and CDR2 ANQGSEA. The CDR3 region has the DNA TGCAGCGTTGGGGGGACTGAAGCTTTCTTT. Translated, it gives CSVGGTEAFF.

Concerning this clone itself: A far larger clone is one nucleotide away, so this likely arose from a read error. The J gene is TRBJ2-1, the V gene TRBV7-2; no clear D gene. The germline gives CDR1 SGHTA, CDR2 FQGNSA. CDR3 length equals 16 residues. V shed 3 bases and J shed 6 bases, with 18 bases lying between them. CDR3 coding DNA: TGTGCCAGCAGCTTGGTGCCAGGCAGCCGTCGCAATGAGCAGTTCTTC. Translating gives CASSLVPGSRRNEQFF.

This clone was counted between two and nine times. The rearrangement joins TRBV27 to TRBJ2-1, with 7 bases that match TRBD1. V dropped 2 bases and J dropped 8; count of bases not matched to a gene: 9. The CDR3 has 15 amino acids. Germline V gene lookup returns CDR1 MNHEY and CDR2 SMNVEV (reference sequence). CDR3 in amino acids: CASSLTGVGVHEQFF. CDR3 in DNA: TGTGCCAGCAGTTTAACAGGGGTTGGGGTGCATGAGCAGTTCTTC.

The count of this clone is one. The chain joins TRBV2 to TRBJ2-7; the D is unclear. The CDR3 sequence is 14 residues long. The ends were cut back, 8 bases at V and 3 bases at J, with 17 bases in the middle. CDR1 and CDR2 (germline): SNHLY, FYNNEI. The CDR3 spells CASYTADLNYEQYF. The CDR3 bases are TGTGCCAGCTATACCGCGGACCTAAACTACGAGCAGTACTTC.

The rearrangement joins TRBV7-2 to TRBJ2-7; the match to TRBD1 covers 8 bases. Germline V gene data show CDR1 as SGHTA and CDR2 as FQGNSA. Trimming at V came to 5 bases and at J to 2 bases, leaving 5 bases not matched to a gene. The CDR3 covers 14 residues. CDR3 region: CASSPGDRTYEQYF. CDR3 DNA: TGTGCCAGCAGCCCGGGGGACAGGACCTACGAGCAGTACTTC. Together with reference TRBV7-2 and TRBJ2-7, the CDR3 gives the full variable domain: GAGVSQSPSNKVTEKGKDVELRCDPISGHTALYWYRQSLGQGLEFLIYFQGNSAPDKSGLPSDRFSAERTGGSVSTLTIQRTQQEDSAVYLCASSPGDRTYEQYFGPGTRLTVT.

This clone has more than one count but fewer than ten. The chain recombines TRBV27 with TRBJ1-2, with a weak D call TRBD1 (5 bases). Trimming pared 3 bases from V and 4 bases from J, leaving 9 bases between. The CDR3 has 13 amino acids. The germline V gene encodes CDR1 MNHEY and CDR2 SMNVEV (reference sequence). The CDR3 sequence is CASSLGQGYGYTF. CDR3 in DNA: TGTGCCAGCAGTTTGGGGCAGGGCTATGGCTACACCTTC.

This clone was counted ten times or more. The chain joins TRBV27 to TRBJ2-7, with unresolved D. This CDR3 is built from 14 residues. Germline V gene sequence: CDR1 MNHEY, CDR2 SMNVEV (reference sequence). The V and J ends lost 2 bases and 3 bases respectively, with 11 bases between them. The DNA for the CDR3 is TGTGCCAGCAGTTTAGGACCCGCCGGCTACGAGCAGTACTTC. Translated, it gives CASSLGPAGYEQYF.

CDR3 residues: CASSLASGYTYNEQFF. For the CDR3, the DNA is TGCGCCAGCAGCTTGGCTAGCGGGTACACCTACAATGAGCAGTTCTTC. V and J are TRBV5-1 and TRBJ2-1, with 8 bases lining up with TRBD2. With V trimmed by 0 bases and J by 2 bases, 4 bases remained unmatched. This CDR3 is built from 16 residues. CDR1 is SGHRS, CDR2 YFSETQ, per germline.

This clone has more than one count but fewer than ten. The J gene is TRBJ2-7, the V gene TRBV7-8, with a tentative D call TRBD1 (5 bases). The CDR3 has 13 amino acids. Trimming took off 4 bases at V and 4 bases at J, with 11 bases between the two ends. CDR1 and CDR2 (germline): SGHVS, FQNEAQ. CDR3 sequence (DNA): TGTGCCAGCAGCTGGGGCAGGGCGTACGAGCAGTACTTC. Protein: CASSWGRAYEQYF.

The chain uses TRBV7-9 and TRBJ2-7; D is unresolved. V was pared by 4 bases and J by 3 bases, with 13 bases between. Germline CDR1 reads SEHNR; CDR2 reads FQNEAQ (reference sequence). The CDR3 loop spans 14 amino acids. The chain's CDR3 is CASSSTYEDYEQYF. The DNA of the CDR3 is TGTGCCAGCAGCTCTACCTATGAGGACTACGAGCAGTACTTC.